A selection of T cell receptor beta chains follows, all from one sample in a study of T-cell memory formation after mild COVID-19. MiXCR, applied by TCRdb to the 5' RACE reads, yields one record per CDR3 protein. The repertoire consists of a few hundred thousand distinct CDR3 sequences, with around 25% occurring once and the leading ten covering about an eighth. Material: PBMCs or a T cell subset sorted from them (not recorded which). Receptor source: an adult woman who had mild COVID-19 (a few samples of this study predate the infection). Cell type and time point are not known. The CDR3 runs from the conserved cysteine through the conserved F or W. A D gene is named only where the DNA matches it firmly. The size entry is marked missing in some rows and otherwise reads once, few, many or a size class.

D gene: NA; J gene: TRBJ1-4; V gene: TRBV11-2; clone size: NA; CDR3 protein: CASSLAGATGKLFF; CDR3 DNA: TGTGCCAGCAGCTTAGCCGGCGCAACGGGGAAACTGTTTTTT
D gene: TRBD1; J gene: TRBJ2-4; V gene: TRBV19; clone size: few; CDR3 protein: CASHRGRRGGEENIQYF; CDR3 DNA: TGTGCCAGTCACCGGGGCCGGAGAGGGGGCGAGGAAAACATTCAGTACTTC
D gene: TRBD2; J gene: TRBJ2-1; V gene: TRBV7-3; clone size: few; CDR3 protein: CASSEGQREFNEQFF; CDR3 DNA: TGTGCCAGTTCCGAAGGCCAGCGGGAGTTCAATGAGCAGTTCTTC
D gene: TRBD2; J gene: TRBJ2-1; V gene: TRBV5-1; clone size: once; CDR3 protein: CASSLGVSGGSNEQFF; CDR3 DNA: TGCGCCAGCAGCTTGGGGGTTAGCGGGGGTTCCAATGAGCAGTTCTTC
D gene: NA; J gene: TRBJ2-7; V gene: TRBV7-9; clone size: NA; CDR3 protein: CASSEGDEQYF; CDR3 DNA: TGTGCCAGCAGCGAGGGGGACGAGCAGTACTTC
D gene: NA; J gene: TRBJ2-1; V gene: TRBV7-2; clone size: NA; CDR3 protein: CASSPDRRGEQFF; CDR3 DNA: TGTGCCAGCAGCCCGGACAGGCGGGGTGAGCAGTTCTTC
D gene: NA; J gene: TRBJ2-5; V gene: TRBV11-2; clone size: NA; CDR3 protein: CASSPGEMYQETQYF; CDR3 DNA: TGTGCCAGCAGCCCTGGGGAGATGTACCAAGAGACCCAGTACTTC
D gene: NA; J gene: TRBJ2-1; V gene: TRBV19; clone size: NA; CDR3 protein: CASSIAWRGLVGDEQFF; CDR3 DNA: TGTGCCAGTAGTATAGCCTGGAGGGGCCTTGTGGGCGATGAGCAGTTCTTC
D gene: TRBD1; J gene: TRBJ2-2; V gene: TRBV5-1; clone size: many; CDR3 protein: CASSPRTGNTGELFF; CDR3 DNA: TGCGCCAGCAGCCCTAGGACAGGGAACACCGGGGAGCTGTTTTTT
D gene: NA; J gene: TRBJ1-2; V gene: TRBV5-1; clone size: few; CDR3 protein: CASSPSRGGYGYTF; CDR3 DNA: TGCGCCAGCAGCCCCAGTCGGGGTGGGTATGGCTACACCTTC
D gene: TRBD1; J gene: TRBJ1-5; V gene: TRBV5-1; clone size: few; CDR3 protein: CASRQGAMSNQPQHF; CDR3 DNA: TGCGCCAGTCGACAGGGGGCAATGAGCAATCAGCCCCAGCATTTT
D gene: TRBD2; J gene: TRBJ2-5; V gene: TRBV24-1; clone size: few; CDR3 protein: CATSDFLSGEETQYF; CDR3 DNA: TGTGCCACCAGTGATTTTCTTAGCGGGGAAGAGACCCAGTACTTC
D gene: NA; J gene: TRBJ1-3; V gene: TRBV18; clone size: NA; CDR3 protein: CASSPPGTLSGNTIYF; CDR3 DNA: TGTGCCAGCTCACCACCGGGAACCCTCTCTGGAAACACCATATATTTT